The 27 T cell receptor beta chains presented below share a single source sample, sequenced in a study of CD8 T cells in ankylosing spondylitis. TCRdb re-analysed the 5' RACE reads in MiXCR, keeping a single row per CDR3 protein. The sample shows 350,000 or so distinct CDR3 sequences, 14% to 15% of them seen only once. The sample taken for sequencing was blood, either unsorted or a sorted T cell fraction (not recorded which). These receptors were obtained from a male donor with ankylosing spondylitis or in good health (not recorded which).

This clonotype occurred a few times. This chain links TRBV7-9 with TRBJ1-1, with a tentative D call TRBD1 (6 bases). Germline V gene lookup returns CDR1 SEHNR and CDR2 FQNEAQ (reference sequence). The CDR3 is 15 residues long. The V gene lost 7 bases and the J gene lost 5 bases, with 20 bases spanning the gap. The DNA of the CDR3 is TGTGCCAGCAACACCTTGGGGGGGCGATGGACTGAAGCTTTCTTT. Translated: CASNTLGGRWTEAFF.

The chain employs TRBV20-1 and TRBJ1-1; 7 bases line up with TRBD1. Germline V CDR1 and CDR2: DFQATT, SNEGSKA (reference sequence). Trimming took 3 bases from V and 7 from J; bases not matched to a gene: 8. The CDR3 is 13 amino acids. The CDR3 DNA reads TGCAGTGCTAGGGTAGGGACAGCAGGTGAAGCTTTCTTT. The encoded protein is CSARVGTAGEAFF.

The chain couples TRBV20-1 to TRBJ1-1; D remains ambiguous. CDR1 DFQATT and CDR2 SNEGSKA come from the germline V gene (reference sequence). The CDR3 covers 12 residues. The V and J ends lost 0 bases and 3 bases respectively, with 5 bases between them. CDR3 sequence: CSARDSDTEAFF. As DNA, the CDR3 is TGCAGTGCTAGAGATAGTGACACTGAAGCTTTCTTT.

This clonotype was detected only a few times. The chain joins TRBV12-3 or TRBV12-4 to TRBJ2-1; 7 bases line up with TRBD2. CDR3 size: 15 residues. Germline trimming cut 4 bases from V and 2 bases from J; bases unmatched to any gene: 5. CDR3 bases: TGTGCCAGCAGTTCCTCTAGCGGACCCTACAATGAGCAGTTCTTC. This encodes CASSSSSGPYNEQFF.

The chain uses TRBV29-1 and TRBJ1-2; D is ambiguous. Trimming cost V 7 bases and J 0 bases, with 9 bases left between them. CDR1 is SQVTM and CDR2 is ANQGSEA in the germline V gene. This CDR3 spans 12 amino acids. The chain's CDR3 is CSAAGSNYGYTF. The CDR3 region has the DNA TGCAGCGCCGCGGGATCTAACTATGGCTACACCTTC.

The V gene is TRBV5-1, the J gene TRBJ2-2; D unresolved. From germline, CDR1 is SGHRS and CDR2 YFSETQ. This CDR3 contains 13 residues. Trimming pared 0 bases from V and 7 bases from J, leaving 7 bases between. CDR3 amino acids: CASSLGHDGELFF. The CDR3 nucleotides are TGCGCCAGCAGCTTGGGACATGACGGGGAGCTGTTTTTT.

V is TRBV5-6 and J is TRBJ2-1, with TRBD2 identical over 12 bases. Germline V lookup: CDR1 SGHDT, CDR2 YYEEEE. V trimming: 0 bases; J trimming: 9 bases; junction bases outside the gene matches: 10. The CDR3 is made up of 17 amino acids. The CDR3 DNA reads as TGTGCCAGCAGCTTGGGCCTAGCGGGAGGGCCATGGGGTGAGCAGTTCTTC. The encoded protein is CASSLGLAGGPWGEQFF.

In this sample, this clonotype turned up a few times. The genes are TRBV5-1 and TRBJ2-4; TRBD2 might be the D (6 bases). The V gene's germline CDR1 is SGHRS and CDR2 YFSETQ. This CDR3 comprises 14 residues. V lost 2 bases to trimming and J lost 9 bases, with 15 bases between them. The CDR3 reads CASSFTNPGGIQYF. The CDR3 nucleotides are TGCGCCAGCAGCTTTACAAACCCCGGGGGCATTCAGTACTTC.

The rearrangement joins TRBV7-2 to TRBJ2-1; 9 nucleotides agree with TRBD1. The CDR3 spans 15 residues. Germline V gene lookup returns CDR1 SGHTA and CDR2 FQGNSA. V gave up 5 bases and J gave up 4 bases; unmatched junction bases: 6. CDR3 in amino acids: CASSQDRGGYNEQFF. The DNA of the CDR3 is TGTGCCAGCAGCCAGGACAGGGGTGGGTACAATGAGCAGTTCTTC.

This clonotype was seen many times. The genes are TRBV12-3 or TRBV12-4 and TRBJ2-5; a possible D gene is TRBD2 (6 bases). Trimming took 4 bases from V and 4 from J, leaving 22 bases between them. The CDR3 contains 17 residues. DNA of the CDR3: TGTGCCAGCAGTTCCCCTCTTTGGTCAGGGCGGGGAGAGACCCAGTACTTC. Residues: CASSSPLWSGRGETQYF.

This chain uses TRBV7-2 with TRBJ2-1; 10 bases are shared with TRBD2. CDR1 and CDR2 from the germline V gene are SGHTA and FQGNSA. J was trimmed by 6 bases and V by 2 bases; bases with no gene match: 4. The CDR3 is 15 residues long. The DNA of the CDR3 is TGTGCCAGCAGCTTACAGCGGGGGGGGGCCAATGAGCAGTTCTTC. Residues: CASSLQRGGANEQFF.

There are a few counts of this clonotype. CDR3 DNA: TGTGCCAGCAAGGGAGGTCCTTCGGGCGAGCAGTACTTC. It encodes CASKGGPSGEQYF. This chain connects TRBV2 to TRBJ2-7; tentative D call: TRBD2 (6 bases). The germline V gene encodes CDR1 SNHLY and CDR2 FYNNEI. This CDR3 has 13 residues. V lost 7 bases to trimming and J lost 6 bases, with 16 bases between them. Variable domain in full (rest from reference TRBV2 and TRBJ2-7): EPEVTQTPSHQVTQMGQEVILRCVPISNHLYFYWYRQILGQKVEFLVSFYNNEISEKSEIFDDQFSVERPDGSNFTLKIRSTKLEDSAMYFCASKGGPSGEQYFGPGTRLTVT.

The V and J genes are TRBV3-1 and TRBJ1-1; D gene unclear. Trimming shortened V by 0 bases and J by 2 bases, and 13 bases separated the two germline ends. The CDR3 is made up of 16 amino acids. Germline values: CDR1 LGHDT, CDR2 YNNKEL (reference sequence). This CDR3 reads CASSQDRVFINTEAFF. CDR3 bases: TGTGCCAGCAGCCAAGATCGTGTCTTTATAAACACTGAAGCTTTCTTT.

The rearrangement joins TRBV15 to TRBJ2-5; no clear D gene. CDR1 is LNHNV, CDR2 YYDKDF, per germline (reference sequence). The V and J ends lost 0 bases and 2 bases respectively, with 7 bases between them. CDR3 length equals 14 residues. The CDR3 region is CATSRDSGQETQYF. CDR3 sequence (DNA): TGTGCCACCAGCAGAGATTCTGGGCAAGAGACCCAGTACTTC.

This clonotype was counted a few times. The genes are TRBV12-3 or TRBV12-4 and TRBJ2-2; D assignment may be TRBD1 or TRBD2 (5 bases each). The CDR3 sequence is 21 residues long. Between the trimmed V and J ends, which lost 3 bases and 8 bases, there was a span of 34 bases. The CDR3 loop is CASSFRDVRPGLGLRPGELFF. The CDR3 DNA reads TGTGCCAGCAGTTTTCGGGACGTCAGACCTGGCCTGGGCCTCAGACCTGGGGAGCTGTTTTTT.

The J gene is TRBJ2-2, the V gene TRBV5-4, with no clear D. Looked up from germline, CDR1 is SGHNT and CDR2 is YYREEE (reference sequence). V was trimmed by 3 bases and J by 5 bases, leaving 11 bases between them. CDR3 length equals 14 residues. The CDR3 region is CASSSTVATGELFF. In DNA form, the CDR3 reads TGTGCCAGCAGCTCCACCGTGGCGACCGGGGAGCTGTTTTTT. The full variable domain, in which reference TRBV5-4 and TRBJ2-2 provide the parts outside the CDR3, is ETGVTQSPTHLIKTRGQQVTLRCSSQSGHNTVSWYQQALGQGPQFIFQYYREEENGRGNFPPRFSGLQFPNYSSELNVNALELDDSALYLCASSSTVATGELFFGEGSRLTVL.

This rearrangement joins TRBV6-1 to TRBJ1-3; possibly TRBD1 for D (6 bases). Germline CDR1 and CDR2: MNHNS and SASEGT. The CDR3 length is 14 residues. The germline V and J ends were trimmed by 7 bases and 0 bases, with 10 bases remaining between them. CDR3 sequence: CASNGQSSGNTIYF. DNA of the CDR3: TGTGCCAGCAACGGACAGTCCTCTGGAAACACCATATATTTT.

The table lists this clonotype with a few counts. This rearrangement joins TRBV5-1 to TRBJ2-3, with 9 bases matching TRBD1. CDR3 size: 15 residues. Germline CDR1 SGHRS, CDR2 YFSETQ. Trimming removed 5 bases from V and 2 bases from J; junction bases left unmatched: 6. In DNA, the CDR3 is TGCGCCAGCAGGCCGACAGGGGGTAACACAGATACGCAGTATTTT. Its translation is CASRPTGGNTDTQYF.

This clonotype was recorded many times. The CDR3 region has the DNA TGTGCCAGCAGCGTAGCTAGCGGCGAAACAGATACGCAGTATTTT. Protein product: CASSVASGETDTQYF. This rearrangement joins TRBV9 to TRBJ2-3; TRBD2 matches 7 bases. The CDR3 extends over 15 amino acids. CDR1 is SGDLS, CDR2 YYNGEE, per germline. J lost 3 bases, V lost 0 bases, and 4 bases had no gene match.

This clonotype was seen a handful of times. V gene TRBV19 combines with J gene TRBJ2-5; no definite D call. The CDR3 runs 13 residues. CDR1 and CDR2 from the germline V gene are LNHDA and SQIVND (reference sequence). V gave up 4 bases and J gave up 1 base, with 7 bases separating them. The CDR3 is CASSRASQETQYF. CDR3 nucleotide sequence: TGTGCCAGTAGTAGGGCCAGCCAAGAGACCCAGTACTTC.

This clonotype was picked up many times. The chain carries TRBV11-1 and TRBJ2-3, with TRBD1 identical over 7 bases. This CDR3 has 14 amino acids. Trimming at V came to 7 bases and at J to 5 bases, leaving 9 bases not matched to a gene. Per the germline V gene, CDR1 is SGHAT and CDR2 is FQDESV (reference sequence). The CDR3 coding sequence is TGTGCCAGCACCTTCGACAGGGCGGAAGATACGCAGTATTTT. Its translation is CASTFDRAEDTQYF.

This chain joins TRBV20-1 and TRBJ2-1, with 11 bases matching TRBD2. Germline assignment: CDR1 DFQATT and CDR2 SNEGSKA (reference sequence). This CDR3 is built from 14 residues. J lost 3 bases, V lost 4 bases, and 2 bases had no gene match. CDR3 bases: TGCAGTGCTATACTAGCGGGAGACTACAATGAGCAGTTCTTC. It specifies CSAILAGDYNEQFF.

The chain has TRBV11-2 and TRBJ2-5; D possibly uses TRBD1 or TRBD2 (5 bases each). Germline values: CDR1 SGHAT, CDR2 FQNNGV. This CDR3 contains 16 residues. V shed 2 bases and J shed 5 bases, with 18 bases lying between them. The CDR3 DNA is TGTGCCAGCAGCTTACAGTTCGGGACCCCGGAGGAGACCCAGTACTTC. Residues: CASSLQFGTPEETQYF.

The J gene is TRBJ2-5, the V gene TRBV9; 9 bases are a match to TRBD1. Germline values: CDR1 SGDLS, CDR2 YYNGEE. V shed 3 bases and J 5 bases; nucleotides not matched to a gene: 8. CDR3 length: 15 amino acids. The CDR3 region has the DNA TGTGCCAGCAGCGACGACAGGGGGGGTGCCGAGACCCAGTACTTC. Its protein is CASSDDRGGAETQYF. Full variable domain (rest looked up from reference TRBV9 and TRBJ2-5): DSGVTQTPKHLITATGQRVTLRCSPRSGDLSVYWYQQSLDQGLQFLIQYYNGEERAKGNILERFSAQQFPDLHSELNLSSLELGDSALYFCASSDDRGGAETQYFGPGTRLLVL.

The chain joins TRBV10-3 to TRBJ1-2; no definite D call. The CDR3 contains 13 residues. CDR1 and CDR2 from the germline V gene are ENHRY and SYGVKD. V lost 2 bases and J lost 1, with 5 bases in between. CDR3 in amino acids: CAISEGVNYGYTF. The CDR3 DNA reads as TGTGCCATCAGTGAGGGTGTTAACTATGGCTACACCTTC.

This clonotype was counted a few times. This chain uses TRBV5-5 with TRBJ1-2; possible D gene TRBD1, 6 bases. Germline assignment: CDR1 SGHKS and CDR2 YYEKEE (reference sequence). This CDR3 has 16 residues. V was clipped by 0 bases and J by 4 bases, with 16 bases between them. CDR3 DNA: TGTGCCAGCAGCTTGGCCGGGATAGGGGGAGTCTATGGCTACACCTTC. Its protein product is CASSLAGIGGVYGYTF.

The V and J genes are TRBV21-1 and TRBJ1-1. TRBV21-1 corresponds to a pseudogene. This CDR3 comprises 16 residues. CDR3 sequence: CASSKARETRNTEAFF. The CDR3 coding sequence is TGTGCCAGCAGCAAAGCGAGGGAGACACGGAACACTGAAGCTTTCTTT.